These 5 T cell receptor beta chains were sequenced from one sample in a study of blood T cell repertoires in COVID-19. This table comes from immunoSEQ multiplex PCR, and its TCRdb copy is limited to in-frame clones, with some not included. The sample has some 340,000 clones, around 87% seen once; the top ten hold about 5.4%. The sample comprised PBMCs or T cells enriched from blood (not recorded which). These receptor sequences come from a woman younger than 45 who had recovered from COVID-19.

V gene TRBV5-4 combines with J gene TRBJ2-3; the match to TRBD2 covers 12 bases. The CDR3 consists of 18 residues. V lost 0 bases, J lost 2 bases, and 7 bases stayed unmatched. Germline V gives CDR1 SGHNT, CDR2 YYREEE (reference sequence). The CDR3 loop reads CASSLAHLAGGHTDTQYF. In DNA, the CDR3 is TGTGCCAGCAGCTTGGCCCATCTAGCGGGGGGGCACACAGATACGCAGTATTTT.

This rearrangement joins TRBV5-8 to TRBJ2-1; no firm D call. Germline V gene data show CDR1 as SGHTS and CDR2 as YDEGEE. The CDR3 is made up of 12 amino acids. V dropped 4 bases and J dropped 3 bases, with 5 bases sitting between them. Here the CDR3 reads CASSLYYNEQFF. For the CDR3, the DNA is TGTGCCAGCAGCCTTTACTACAATGAGCAGTTCTTC.

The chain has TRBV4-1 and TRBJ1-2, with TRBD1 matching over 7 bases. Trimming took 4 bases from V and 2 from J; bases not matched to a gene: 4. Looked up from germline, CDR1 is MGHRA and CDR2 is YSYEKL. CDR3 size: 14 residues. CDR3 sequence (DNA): TGCGCCAGCAGCCCGAACAGGGGAAACTATGGCTACACCTTC. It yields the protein CASSPNRGNYGYTF.

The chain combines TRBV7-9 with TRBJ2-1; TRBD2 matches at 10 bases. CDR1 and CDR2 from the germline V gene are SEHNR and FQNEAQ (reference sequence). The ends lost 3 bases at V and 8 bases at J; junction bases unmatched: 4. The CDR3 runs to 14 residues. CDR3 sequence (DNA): TGTGCCAGCAGCTTGGTAAGCGGGGGGGATGAGCAGTTCTTC. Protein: CASSLVSGGDEQFF.

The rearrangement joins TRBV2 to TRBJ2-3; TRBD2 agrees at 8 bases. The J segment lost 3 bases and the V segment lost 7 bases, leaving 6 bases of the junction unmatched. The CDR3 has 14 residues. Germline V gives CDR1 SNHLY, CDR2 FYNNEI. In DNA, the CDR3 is TGTGCCAGCATTCCGGGGGGGCCAACAGATACGCAGTATTTT. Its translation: CASIPGGPTDTQYF.